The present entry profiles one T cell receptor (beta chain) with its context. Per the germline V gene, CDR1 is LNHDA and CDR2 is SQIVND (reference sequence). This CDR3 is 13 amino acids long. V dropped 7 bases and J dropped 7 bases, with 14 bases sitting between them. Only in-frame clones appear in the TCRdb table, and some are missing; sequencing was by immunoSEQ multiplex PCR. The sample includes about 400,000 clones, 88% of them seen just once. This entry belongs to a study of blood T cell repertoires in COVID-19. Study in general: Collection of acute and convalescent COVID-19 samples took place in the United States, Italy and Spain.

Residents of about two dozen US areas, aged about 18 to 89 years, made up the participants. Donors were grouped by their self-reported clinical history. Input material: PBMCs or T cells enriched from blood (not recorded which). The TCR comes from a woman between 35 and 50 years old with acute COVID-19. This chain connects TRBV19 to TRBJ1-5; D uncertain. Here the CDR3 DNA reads TGTGCCAGTACCTTTAAAGCGGGGCAGCCCCAGCATTTT. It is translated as CASTFKAGQPQHF.